This T cell receptor beta chain was sequenced for a study of T-cell reconstitution after alpha-beta-depleted transplantation in children. Unique molecular identifiers were incorporated when the TCRbeta library was constructed. TCRdb itself ran the PCR reads through MiXCR, one entry per CDR3 protein. Here the sample spans about 580,000 distinct CDR3 sequences, 20% to 30% being singletons. The CDR3 length is 15 residues. Germline V gene lookup returns CDR1 SGHRS and CDR2 YFSETQ. With 4 bases clipped from V and 4 bases from J, the junction kept 9 bases outside the gene matches. The chain carries TRBV5-1 and TRBJ2-3, with 7 bases that match TRBD2. This receptor was obtained from a boy in the first two years of life with Wiskott-Aldrich syndrome, due to receive a stem cell transplant. The input for sequencing was PBMCs, taken before TCRalphabeta/CD19-depleted stem cell transplant. DNA for the CDR3: TGCGCCAGCAGCCCGCAACCGACTAGCTCAGATACGCAGTATTTT. Its translation is CASSPQPTSSDTQYF. The variable domain in full, completed from reference TRBV5-1 and TRBJ2-3, reads KAGVTQTPRYLIKTRGQQVTLSCSPISGHRSVSWYQQTPGQGLQFLFEYFSETQRNKGNFPGRFSGRQFSNSRSEMNVSTLELGDSALYLCASSPQPTSSDTQYFGPGTRLTVL.